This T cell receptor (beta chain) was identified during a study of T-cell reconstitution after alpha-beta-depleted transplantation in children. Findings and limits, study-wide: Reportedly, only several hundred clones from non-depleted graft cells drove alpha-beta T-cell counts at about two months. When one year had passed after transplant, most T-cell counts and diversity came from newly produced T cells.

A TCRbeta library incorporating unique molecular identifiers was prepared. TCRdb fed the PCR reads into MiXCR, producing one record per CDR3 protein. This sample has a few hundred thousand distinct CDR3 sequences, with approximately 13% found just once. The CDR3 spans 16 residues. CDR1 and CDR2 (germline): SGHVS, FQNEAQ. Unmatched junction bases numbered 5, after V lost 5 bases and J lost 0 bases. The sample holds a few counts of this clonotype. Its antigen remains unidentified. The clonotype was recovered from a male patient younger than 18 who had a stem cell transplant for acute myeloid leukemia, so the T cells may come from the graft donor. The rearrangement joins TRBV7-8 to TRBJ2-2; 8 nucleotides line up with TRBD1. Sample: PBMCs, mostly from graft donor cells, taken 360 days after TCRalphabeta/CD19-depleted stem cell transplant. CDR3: CASSTGGRPNTGELFF. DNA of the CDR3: TGTGCCAGCAGCACAGGGGGGCGCCCGAACACCGGGGAGCTGTTTTTT.